This T cell receptor beta chain was identified during a study of identical twins. Whole-study findings and limits: A lower insertion count was a feature of abundant cord blood beta clonotypes, with no such feature in memory repertoires. Invariant T cells like MAIT and iNKT could partly confound the zero-insertion analyses. Shared out-of-frame alpha sequences (those common to twins) showed excess low generation probability.

The CDR3 runs to 14 residues. J lost 5 bases, V lost 6 bases, and 8 bases had no gene match. Per the germline V gene, CDR1 is LGHNT and CDR2 is FRNRAP. This clonotype was observed a handful of times. Its antigen is not known. TCRdb itself ran the 5' RACE reads through MiXCR, one entry per CDR3 protein. The sample has about 340,000 distinct CDR3 sequences, 9% seen once; the top ten hold approximately 9.3%. The sequencing input was naive T cells sorted from blood. This rearrangement joins TRBV12-5 to TRBJ2-5, with 8 bases identical to TRBD2. The receptor comes from a woman aged 45-65 years in good health. CDR3: CASGRGGNVETQYF. CDR3 DNA sequence: TGTGCTAGTGGCCGCGGGGGGAATGTGGAGACCCAGTACTTC.